One and the same sample provided the 26 T cell receptor beta chains below, sequenced in a study of cytomegalovirus exposure and HLA in healthy donors. PCR amplification relied on 60 Vbeta primers (plus 13 Jbeta primers). TCRdb's copy holds only in-frame clones and misses some; the assay was immunoSEQ multiplex PCR. Of more than 80,000 clones listed, about four fifths are singletons. The sequenced material came from PBMCs. The receptors were gathered from a woman in her sixties or seventies in good health and CMV-seropositive.

Points on this clone: The junction differs from germline at one of its ends, possibly a read error. J is TRBJ2-7 and V is TRBV4-2; TRBD1 matches at 7 bases. CDR1 LGHNA and CDR2 YNFKEQ come from the germline V gene. The CDR3 is 13 residues long. The CDR3 DNA is TGTGCCAGCAGCCAAGATCTAGGACAGGTTCCCCGCTTC. Its protein product is CASSQDLGQVPRF.

The chain employs TRBV20-1 and TRBJ2-1, with a tentative D call TRBD1 (6 bases). This CDR3 is 11 amino acids long. The germline V gene encodes CDR1 DFQATT and CDR2 SNEGSKA (reference sequence). V dropped 5 bases and J dropped 6 bases, with 8 bases sitting between them. This CDR3 reads CSAWDINEQFF. DNA of the CDR3: TGCAGTGCTTGGGACATCAATGAGCAGTTCTTC.

This rearrangement joins TRBV7-3 to TRBJ2-3; weak D call: TRBD2 (5 bases). The CDR3 extends over 15 amino acids. Trimming removed 5 bases at V and 2 bases at J, with 14 bases between. Germline V CDR1 and CDR2: SGHTA, FQGTGA. This chain's CDR3 is CASSPHGGYTDTQYF. For the CDR3, the DNA is TGTGCCAGCAGCCCTCACGGAGGCTACACAGATACGCAGTATTTT.

The chain carries TRBV5-6 and TRBJ1-1; the match to TRBD1 covers 8 bases. Trimming removed 2 bases from V and 3 bases from J; junction bases left unmatched: 9. The CDR3 totals 16 residues. CDR1 SGHDT and CDR2 YYEEEE come from the germline V gene. CDR3 in amino acids: CASSLGQGTLDTEAFF. The CDR3 bases are TGTGCCAGCAGCTTAGGACAGGGAACCTTGGACACTGAAGCTTTCTTT.

With respect to this clone: The junction differs from germline at one of its ends, possibly a read error. This chain links TRBV7-7 with TRBJ2-1; unclear D gene. This CDR3 has 14 residues. From germline, CDR1 is SSHAT and CDR2 FNYEAQ (reference sequence). The CDR3 sequence is CASSLRQGYNEQFF. CDR3 sequence (DNA): TGTGCTAGCAGCTTGCGACAAGGTTACAATGAGCAGTTCTTC.

This clone came up a few times. V gene TRBV28 combines with J gene TRBJ2-5; D gene unclear. Trimming left V 3 bases short and J 2 bases short, with 10 bases between. The germline CDR1 and CDR2 sequences are MDHEN and SYDVKM. The CDR3 has 14 amino acids. This chain's CDR3 is CASSLLAVQETQYF. CDR3 DNA: TGTGCCAGCAGTTTGCTGGCAGTACAAGAGACCCAGTACTTC.

Notes on this clone: Other DNA sequences within the sample encode an identical CDR3. V gene TRBV6-6 combines with J gene TRBJ1-4, with D possibly being TRBD1 (6 bases). The CDR3 consists of 14 residues. The germline V gene has CDR1 MNHNY and CDR2 SVGAGI (reference sequence). The ends were cut back, 9 bases at V and 4 bases at J, with 15 bases in the middle. The CDR3 DNA reads as TGTGCCAGTCTGCCGGGACACGGTAATGAAAAACTGTTTTTT. Its protein product is CASLPGHGNEKLFF.

The chain uses TRBV7-9 and TRBJ1-1, with a possible D match to TRBD1 (5 bases). Trimming removed 5 bases from V and 4 bases from J, with 14 bases in between. The CDR3 runs 14 residues. CDR1 is SEHNR and CDR2 is FQNEAQ in the germline V gene (reference sequence). CDR3 region: CASSHQGGGTEAFF. CDR3 in DNA: TGTGCCAGCAGCCATCAGGGAGGTGGCACTGAAGCTTTCTTT.

The V call is TRBV6-5, the J call TRBJ2-1; D gene unclear. Trimming shortened V by 5 bases and J by 0 bases, and 11 bases separated the two germline ends. Germline V gene data show CDR1 as MNHEY and CDR2 as SVGAGI. The CDR3 runs to 15 residues. The CDR3 loop reads CASSAPRSSYNEQFF. The CDR3 coding sequence is TGTGCCAGCAGTGCGCCCCGGAGCTCCTACAATGAGCAGTTCTTC.

Only a few counts were recorded for this clone. The chain has TRBV10-2 and TRBJ2-2; 8 bases are a match to TRBD2. The ends lost 7 bases at V and 5 bases at J; junction bases unmatched: 9. This CDR3 region has 15 residues. Germline-derived CDR1 and CDR2 are WSHSY and SAAADI. The DNA of the CDR3 is TGCGCCAGCAAGGACGGGAGGGCCTGGACCGGGGAGCTGTTTTTT. Translation gives CASKDGRAWTGELFF.

The sample holds a few counts of this clone. The chain employs TRBV7-6 and TRBJ2-7; D is undetermined. The germline V gene has CDR1 SGHVS and CDR2 FNYEAQ. Trimming stripped 5 bases from V and 3 bases from J, with 8 bases between. CDR3 length equals 12 residues. CDR3 nucleotides: TGTGCCAGCAGCGATGACATCTACGAGCAGTACTTC. It codes for CASSDDIYEQYF.

The chain links TRBV5-4 to TRBJ2-5; D is ambiguous. The CDR3 covers 13 residues. Germline values: CDR1 SGHNT, CDR2 YYREEE (reference sequence). Trimming shortened V by 0 bases and J by 4 bases, and 7 bases separated the two germline ends. The CDR3 here is CASSLGFGETQYF. The CDR3 coding sequence is TGTGCCAGCAGCTTGGGGTTCGGAGAGACCCAGTACTTC.

This clone was detected only once. The chain carries TRBV29-1 and TRBJ2-7; 12 positions match TRBD1. Germline CDR1 SQVTM, CDR2 ANQGSEA. The CDR3 consists of 13 residues. V was clipped by 3 bases and J by 7 bases; unmatched bases: 4. CDR3 sequence reads: CSVEGTGGWEQYF. The CDR3 DNA reads as TGCAGCGTTGAGGGGACAGGGGGCTGGGAGCAGTACTTC.

The chain couples TRBV10-3 to TRBJ2-1; D might be TRBD1 (6 bases). Trimming left V 9 bases short and J 7 bases short, with 19 bases between. The CDR3 extends over 14 amino acids. The germline V gene encodes CDR1 ENHRY and CDR2 SYGVKD. The CDR3 reads CAISNTGMGNEQFF. CDR3 in DNA: TGTGCCATTTCTAACACAGGGATGGGTAATGAGCAGTTCTTC.

The V call is TRBV2, the J call TRBJ1-1; D call uncertain. Germline V CDR1 and CDR2: SNHLY, FYNNEI. This CDR3 is built from 13 residues. Deletions cut 5 bases from V and 0 bases from J, with 7 bases between. CDR3 nucleotide sequence: TGTGCCAGCAGTTCCGACATGAACACTGAAGCTTTCTTT. It specifies CASSSDMNTEAFF.

V is TRBV11-3 and J is TRBJ1-1; D remains unclear. This CDR3 is built from 13 residues. The germline V and J ends were trimmed by 2 bases and 1 base, with 5 bases remaining between them. CDR1 and CDR2 from the germline V gene are SGHNT and YENEEA. CDR3 region: CASSLNQNTEAFF. The CDR3 coding sequence is TGTGCCAGCAGCTTAAATCAGAACACTGAAGCTTTCTTT.

The chain combines TRBV10-3 with TRBJ2-1; 11 bases align to TRBD2. V was clipped by 0 bases and J by 6 bases; unmatched bases: 7. This CDR3 comprises 17 residues. The V gene's germline CDR1 is ENHRY and CDR2 SYGVKD. The CDR3 DNA reads TGTGCCATCAGTGAGTCCTCTCTAGCGGGAGGTGTCAATGAGCAGTTCTTC. Residues: CAISESSLAGGVNEQFF.

Only a few counts were recorded for this clone. This chain uses TRBV7-6 with TRBJ2-2, with D perhaps TRBD1 (5 bases). Germline CDR1 and CDR2: SGHVS and FNYEAQ. This CDR3 spans 16 amino acids. V lost 0 bases and J 4 bases, leaving 12 bases between the germline ends. CDR3 sequence (DNA): TGTGCCAGCAGCTTAGCGGCAGGGCTTGGCACCGGGGAGCTGTTTTTT. Residues: CASSLAAGLGTGELFF. The variable domain in full, with the rest retrieved from reference TRBV7-6 and TRBJ2-2, is GAGVSQSPRYKVTKRGQDVALRCDPISGHVSLYWYRQALGQGPEFLTYFNYEAQQDKSGLPNDRFSAERPEGSISTLTIQRTEQRDSAMYRCASSLAAGLGTGELFFGEGSRLTVL.

The chain couples TRBV6-4 to TRBJ2-3; 7 bases match TRBD2. Trimming took 3 bases from V and 0 from J; bases not matched to a gene: 6. The CDR3 spans 16 residues. CDR1 is MRHNA, CDR2 SNTAGT, per germline. The CDR3 DNA follows: TGTGCCAGCAGTGATCGACTAGCAGACAGCACAGATACGCAGTATTTT. Translating it yields CASSDRLADSTDTQYF.

On this clone itself: Other DNA sequences within the sample encode an identical CDR3. The chain is built from TRBV5-1 and TRBJ2-7, with D perhaps TRBD1 (5 bases). Germline-derived CDR1 and CDR2 are SGHRS and YFSETQ. The CDR3 covers 13 residues. V lost 4 bases and J lost 3, with 11 bases in between. CDR3 sequence: CASSLDRDYEQYF. For the CDR3, the DNA is TGCGCCAGCAGCCTAGACAGAGACTACGAGCAGTACTTC.

The V call is TRBV30, the J call TRBJ1-3, with a weak D call TRBD1 (5 bases). CDR1 is GTSNPN and CDR2 is SVGIG in the germline V gene (reference sequence). V was cut by 0 bases and J by 8 bases, with 11 bases left in between. This CDR3 is built from 13 residues. CDR3 region: CAWSVGGIDTIYF. The CDR3 nucleotides read TGTGCCTGGAGTGTTGGGGGGATAGACACCATATATTTT.

The chain couples TRBV5-1 to TRBJ2-1; 8 nucleotides align to TRBD2. Germline lookup yields CDR1 SGHRS and CDR2 YFSETQ. J gave up 7 bases and V 0 bases, and 6 bases lay outside the gene matches. This CDR3 comprises 15 residues. The CDR3 spells CASSLVPGGANEQFF. CDR3 nucleotides: TGCGCCAGCAGCTTGGTTCCGGGAGGGGCAAATGAGCAGTTCTTC.

The chain is built from TRBV4-3 and TRBJ1-1; 9 positions match TRBD1. The germline V gene has CDR1 LGHNA and CDR2 YSLEER. This CDR3 comprises 15 residues. The junction had 3 bases not matched to a gene; V was cut back by 4 bases and J by 0 bases. CDR3 coding DNA: TGCGCCAGCAGCCGAGGACAGGGGCTGAACACTGAAGCTTTCTTT. As protein: CASSRGQGLNTEAFF.

This chain links TRBV5-1 with TRBJ2-7; 8 bases align to TRBD1. This CDR3 is 14 amino acids long. Germline trimming cut 4 bases from V and 4 bases from J; bases unmatched to any gene: 7. Germline-derived CDR1 and CDR2 are SGHRS and YFSETQ. CDR3 sequence (DNA): TGCGCCAGCAGCCACGGACAGGGTAGATACGAGCAGTACTTC. It yields the protein CASSHGQGRYEQYF.

This clone came up once. The rearrangement links TRBV2 to TRBJ1-5; 7 positions match TRBD1. V lost 6 bases to trimming and J lost 0 bases; unmatched junction nucleotides: 5. The CDR3 spans 15 residues. The germline V gene encodes CDR1 SNHLY and CDR2 FYNNEI. CDR3 DNA: TGTGCCAGCAGACCCGGGACAGCTAGCAATCAGCCCCAGCATTTT. This translates into CASRPGTASNQPQHF.

The gene calls are TRBV5-1 and TRBJ2-1; TRBD2 matches 9 bases. The CDR3 extends over 14 amino acids. Germline CDR1 and CDR2: SGHRS and YFSETQ. V was pared by 7 bases and J by 7 bases, with 9 bases of the junction left unmatched. This CDR3 is CASGLAGGENEQFF. In DNA form, the CDR3 reads TGCGCCAGCGGGTTGGCGGGAGGGGAGAATGAGCAGTTCTTC.